One sample yielded the 29 T cell receptor beta chains listed below, sequenced in a study of T cell responses to AZD1222 COVID-19 vaccine. Some clones are missing from TCRdb's copy, which holds only in-frame ones; the method was immunoSEQ multiplex PCR. The sample lists tens of thousands of clones, 87% occurring once. Sequencing was performed on peripheral blood, taken 28 days after the second AZD1222 dose. Receptors were obtained from an adult who received the AZD1222 COVID-19 vaccine.

The chain couples TRBV6-5 to TRBJ1-1, with D perhaps matching TRBD1 (5 bases). The CDR3 runs 14 residues. Per germline, CDR1 MNHEY and CDR2 SVGAGI. With 0 bases removed from V and 6 bases from J, the gap between germline ends came to 11 bases. DNA for the CDR3: TGTGCCAGCAGTTACTCTCAGGGTTGGGCTGAAGCTTTCTTT. Translation gives CASSYSQGWAEAFF.

The rearrangement links TRBV28 to TRBJ1-6; 9 positions agree with TRBD1. Germline lookup yields CDR1 MDHEN and CDR2 SYDVKM. V dropped 4 bases and J dropped 5; count of bases not matched to a gene: 6. The CDR3 totals 16 residues. This CDR3 reads CASSSRTGAHNSPLHF. In DNA form, the CDR3 reads TGTGCCAGCAGTTCTAGGACAGGGGCGCATAATTCACCCCTCCACTTT. The variable domain in full, completed from reference TRBV28 and TRBJ1-6, reads DVKVTQSSRYLVKRTGEKVFLECVQDMDHENMFWYRQDPGLGLRLIYFSYDVKMKEKGDIPEGYSVSREKKERFSLILESASTNQTSMYLCASSSRTGAHNSPLHFGNGTRLTVT.

This chain uses TRBV19 with TRBJ2-7, with 7 bases identical to TRBD1. The length of the CDR3 is 13 residues. V gave up 5 bases and J gave up 4 bases; unmatched junction bases: 5. CDR1 is LNHDA and CDR2 is SQIVND in the germline V gene (reference sequence). Here the CDR3 DNA reads TGTGCCAGTAGTCCGACAGGGACATACGAGCAGTACTTC. Translating gives CASSPTGTYEQYF.

The rearrangement joins TRBV19 to TRBJ2-5; weak D call: TRBD2 (6 bases). This CDR3 is built from 12 residues. Trimming left V 9 bases short and J 5 bases short, with 13 bases between. In germline, CDR1 is LNHDA, CDR2 SQIVND (reference sequence). The CDR3 region has the DNA TGTGCCAGCATTGGGGGAGGCGAGACCCAGTACTTC. This translates into CASIGGGETQYF.

This chain links TRBV19 with TRBJ2-1, with TRBD2 matching 13 bases. This CDR3 comprises 15 residues. Germline trimming cut 2 bases from V and 6 bases from J; bases unmatched to any gene: 1. CDR1 is LNHDA, CDR2 SQIVND, per germline (reference sequence). The CDR3 here is CASSIRTSGSNEQFF. In DNA form, the CDR3 reads TGTGCCAGTAGTATAAGGACTAGCGGGAGCAATGAGCAGTTCTTC.

This clone was observed a single time. V usage is TRBV18 and J usage is TRBJ2-7; weak D call: TRBD2 (6 bases). The CDR3 runs to 14 residues. V lost 0 bases and J lost 1, with 7 bases in between. Germline V gene data show CDR1 as KGHSH and CDR2 as LQKENI. The DNA of the CDR3 is TGTGCCAGCTCACCACCTGCGGGGTCCTACGAGCAGTACTTC. This encodes CASSPPAGSYEQYF.

The chain combines TRBV7-3 with TRBJ1-1, with TRBD1 as a possible D gene (5 bases). There are 13 residues in the CDR3. With 3 bases removed from V and 5 bases from J, the gap between germline ends came to 10 bases. Germline CDR1 SGHTA, CDR2 FQGTGA. Written as DNA, the CDR3 is TGTGCCAGCAGCTTGACAGAGCGGACTGAAGCTTTCTTT. Amino acids: CASSLTERTEAFF. Variable domain in full (rest from reference TRBV7-3 and TRBJ1-1): GAGVSQTPSNKVTEKGKYVELRCDPISGHTALYWYRQSLGQGPEFLIYFQGTGAADDSGLPNDRFFAVRPEGSVSTLKIQRTERGDSAVYLCASSLTERTEAFFGQGTRLTVV.

In its sample, this clone was seen once. The chain combines TRBV5-1 with TRBJ2-7; D uncertain. The germline V gene encodes CDR1 SGHRS and CDR2 YFSETQ. The CDR3 extends over 14 amino acids. Trimming left V 0 bases short and J 2 bases short, with 9 bases between. The CDR3 DNA sequence: TGCGCCAGCAGCTTGGTCCGGCCCCCCTACGAGCAGTACTTC. Its translation: CASSLVRPPYEQYF.

This sequence joins TRBV2 and TRBJ2-5; possibly TRBD1 for D (7 bases). This CDR3 has 14 amino acids. Germline CDR1 is SNHLY and CDR2 is FYNNEI. Trimming removed 5 bases at V and 3 bases at J, with 13 bases between. The CDR3 region has the DNA TGTGCCAGCAGTTCAGGGGGAGGCAAAGAGACCCAGTACTTC. Translating gives CASSSGGGKETQYF.

This chain links TRBV24-1 with TRBJ2-3; 11 bases agree with TRBD1. This CDR3 is built from 16 residues. The junction had 3 bases not matched to a gene; V was cut back by 3 bases and J by 2 bases. Germline V gene lookup returns CDR1 KGHDR and CDR2 SFDVKD. DNA of the CDR3: TGTGCCACCAGTGATCTGGGACAGGGGGACACAGATACGCAGTATTTT. It encodes CATSDLGQGDTDTQYF.

The chain couples TRBV24-1 to TRBJ2-2, with a possible D match to TRBD1 (6 bases). From germline, CDR1 is KGHDR and CDR2 SFDVKD. Trimming pared 0 bases from V and 3 bases from J, leaving 10 bases between. The CDR3 is 16 amino acids. The CDR3 here is CATSDLGRGDTGELFF. The CDR3 coding sequence is TGTGCCACCAGTGATTTGGGCAGGGGAGACACCGGGGAGCTGTTTTTT.

The chain combines TRBV30 with TRBJ1-1, with unresolved D. CDR1 GTSNPN and CDR2 SVGIG come from the germline V gene (reference sequence). This CDR3 region has 14 residues. V lost 0 bases to trimming and J lost 1 base, with 9 bases between them. CDR3 coding DNA: TGTGCCTGGAGTGTAGCAGTCGGGAACACTGAAGCTTTCTTT. As protein: CAWSVAVGNTEAFF.

V is TRBV27 and J is TRBJ2-7, with TRBD2 identical over 10 bases. This CDR3 is built from 14 residues. The V segment lost 6 bases and the J segment 5 bases; nucleotides outside the gene matches: 7. Germline loops: CDR1 MNHEY, CDR2 SMNVEV (reference sequence). CDR3 loop: CASSLAGGFDEQYF. In DNA form, the CDR3 reads TGTGCCAGCAGCTTAGCGGGAGGATTTGACGAGCAGTACTTC.

As to this clone: Other nucleotide sequences from this sample produce the same CDR3. The chain couples TRBV7-9 to TRBJ2-2; 9 nucleotides agree with TRBD1. The CDR3 is 16 amino acids. J gave up 0 bases and V 1 base, and 0 bases lay outside the gene matches. Germline CDR1 reads SEHNR; CDR2 reads FQNEAQ (reference sequence). Here the CDR3 DNA reads TGTGCCAGCAGCTTAGGACAGGGGGCGAACACCGGGGAGCTGTTTTTT. Protein sequence: CASSLGQGANTGELFF.

This clone was counted once. The chain couples TRBV24-1 to TRBJ2-1, with 10 bases matching TRBD1. Germline CDR1 and CDR2: KGHDR and SFDVKD. CDR3 length: 14 residues. V lost 8 bases, J lost 8 bases, and 8 bases stayed unmatched. This CDR3 is CATIGRDRGDEQFF. The DNA of the CDR3 is TGTGCCACCATTGGCCGGGACAGGGGAGATGAGCAGTTCTTC.

The chain links TRBV24-1 to TRBJ2-2; D may match TRBD1 or TRBD2 (6 bases each). The V gene lost 3 bases and the J gene lost 3 bases, with 16 bases spanning the gap. The CDR3 covers 17 residues. Germline CDR1 is KGHDR and CDR2 is SFDVKD. The CDR3 is CATSDELGGWDTGELFF. DNA for the CDR3: TGTGCCACCAGTGATGAACTGGGGGGCTGGGACACCGGGGAGCTGTTTTTT.

The CDR3 region is CASTRRTGDSPLHF. The DNA of the CDR3 is TGTGCCAGCACCCGGAGGACCGGAGATTCACCCCTCCACTTT. The gene calls are TRBV7-9 and TRBJ1-6; no firm D call. The CDR3 sequence is 14 residues long. V was clipped by 7 bases and J by 8 bases, with 15 bases between them. Per germline, CDR1 SEHNR and CDR2 FQNEAQ (reference sequence).

The genes are TRBV7-2 and TRBJ2-5; D is undetermined. CDR1 is SGHTA and CDR2 is FQGNSA in the germline V gene. The CDR3 totals 15 residues. V was trimmed by 0 bases and J by 1 base, leaving 9 bases between them. This CDR3 reads CASSLAGKAQETQYF. The CDR3 nucleotides are TGTGCCAGCAGCTTAGCTGGCAAGGCCCAAGAGACCCAGTACTTC.

The V gene is TRBV21-1, the J gene TRBJ2-7; the table's D call TRBD1 went unverified against the DNA. TRBV21-1 is a pseudogene locus. The CDR3 contains 13 residues. CDR3 in amino acids: CASSQTGGYEQYF. CDR3 DNA: TGTGCCAGCAGCCAGACAGGGGGATACGAGCAGTACTTC.

This chain connects TRBV7-2 to TRBJ2-2; 7 nucleotides match TRBD1. CDR1 and CDR2 from the germline V gene are SGHTA and FQGNSA. The CDR3 has 14 amino acids. V gave up 5 bases and J gave up 7 bases; unmatched junction bases: 7. The CDR3 sequence is CASSPDRAGGELFF. CDR3 coding DNA: TGTGCCAGCAGCCCAGACAGGGCCGGCGGGGAGCTGTTTTTT.

This clone appeared a few times. The chain links TRBV9 to TRBJ2-3; weak D call: TRBD1 (5 bases). The CDR3 is 15 residues long. The germline CDR1 and CDR2 sequences are SGDLS and YYNGEE. V lost 3 bases and J 6 bases, leaving 17 bases between the germline ends. CDR3 in amino acids: CASSADPGKADTQYF. CDR3 sequence (DNA): TGTGCCAGCAGCGCGGACCCAGGGAAAGCGGATACGCAGTATTTT.

The genes are TRBV7-3 and TRBJ2-7; D unclear. The CDR3 runs 12 residues. Germline CDR1 and CDR2: SGHTA and FQGTGA. The V gene lost 1 base and the J gene lost 4 bases, with 5 bases spanning the gap. CDR3 amino acids: CASSLNVYEQYF. CDR3 coding DNA: TGTGCCAGCAGCTTAAATGTGTACGAGCAGTACTTC.

The rearrangement links TRBV6-4 to TRBJ2-3; D might be TRBD1 or TRBD2, each matching 6 bases. CDR1 and CDR2 (germline): MRHNA, SNTAGT. Trimming cost V 2 bases and J 4 bases, with 13 bases left between them. The CDR3 is 15 amino acids. DNA for the CDR3: TGTGCCAGCAGTGACGCCCTTGGGGGGCCAGATACGCAGTATTTT. It is translated as CASSDALGGPDTQYF.

V and J are TRBV27 and TRBJ1-4; maybe TRBD1 (6 bases). CDR1 is MNHEY and CDR2 is SMNVEV in the germline V gene (reference sequence). Between the trimmed V and J ends, which lost 4 bases and 5 bases, there was a span of 20 bases. The CDR3 runs 17 residues. CDR3 in DNA: TGTGCCAGCAGTTCCGCGGGACAAGGAGGATCAAATGAAAAACTGTTTTTT. Translating it yields CASSSAGQGGSNEKLFF.

The chain links TRBV10-1 to TRBJ1-4, with D tentatively TRBD1 (6 bases). Germline CDR1 reads WNHNN; CDR2 reads SYGVQD (reference sequence). The CDR3 runs to 15 residues. The V end was cut by 0 bases, the J end by 7 bases, with 12 bases between. The CDR3 nucleotides are TGCGCCAGCAGTGAGTCGCGAGGGGGAGGTGAAAAACTGTTTTTT. Translated, it gives CASSESRGGGEKLFF.

The chain is built from TRBV19 and TRBJ2-5; the D call may be TRBD1 or TRBD2 (5 bases each). V lost 5 bases to trimming and J lost 5 bases, with 12 bases between them. The germline V gene encodes CDR1 LNHDA and CDR2 SQIVND (reference sequence). The CDR3 loop spans 13 amino acids. The CDR3 loop reads CASSGGVRETQYF. The CDR3, as DNA: TGTGCCAGTAGTGGGGGAGTGCGGGAGACCCAGTACTTC.

The V call is TRBV5-1, the J call TRBJ2-1; 7 bases line up with TRBD1. V lost 4 bases to trimming and J lost 6 bases; unmatched junction nucleotides: 13. CDR1 and CDR2 from the germline V gene are SGHRS and YFSETQ. This CDR3 contains 16 residues. CDR3 in amino acids: CASSPGSDRAGNEQFF. In nucleotides, the CDR3 is TGCGCCAGCAGCCCGGGCAGTGACAGGGCTGGCAATGAGCAGTTCTTC. The full variable domain, in which reference TRBV5-1 and TRBJ2-1 provide the parts outside the CDR3, is KAGVTQTPRYLIKTRGQQVTLSCSPISGHRSVSWYQQTPGQGLQFLFEYFSETQRNKGNFPGRFSGRQFSNSRSEMNVSTLELGDSALYLCASSPGSDRAGNEQFFGPGTRLTVL.

The chain recombines TRBV2 with TRBJ1-2; D uncertain. CDR3 length equals 15 residues. Between the trimmed V and J ends, which lost 0 bases and 2 bases, there was a span of 10 bases. Looked up from germline, CDR1 is SNHLY and CDR2 is FYNNEI. The CDR3 sequence is CASSEAWPDNYGYTF. As DNA, the CDR3 is TGTGCCAGCAGTGAAGCCTGGCCAGACAACTATGGCTACACCTTC. Variable domain in full (rest from reference TRBV2 and TRBJ1-2): EPEVTQTPSHQVTQMGQEVILRCVPISNHLYFYWYRQILGQKVEFLVSFYNNEISEKSEIFDDQFSVERPDGSNFTLKIRSTKLEDSAMYFCASSEAWPDNYGYTFGSGTRLTVV.

The rearrangement links TRBV24-1 to TRBJ2-2, with D unresolved. Trimming pared 2 bases from V and 4 bases from J, leaving 19 bases between. Germline V gene sequence: CDR1 KGHDR, CDR2 SFDVKD. This CDR3 contains 18 residues. The CDR3 nucleotides are TGTGCCACCAGTGATTCCATCGGCCCCCTACTACTCACCGGGGAGCTGTTTTTT. Amino acid sequence: CATSDSIGPLLLTGELFF.